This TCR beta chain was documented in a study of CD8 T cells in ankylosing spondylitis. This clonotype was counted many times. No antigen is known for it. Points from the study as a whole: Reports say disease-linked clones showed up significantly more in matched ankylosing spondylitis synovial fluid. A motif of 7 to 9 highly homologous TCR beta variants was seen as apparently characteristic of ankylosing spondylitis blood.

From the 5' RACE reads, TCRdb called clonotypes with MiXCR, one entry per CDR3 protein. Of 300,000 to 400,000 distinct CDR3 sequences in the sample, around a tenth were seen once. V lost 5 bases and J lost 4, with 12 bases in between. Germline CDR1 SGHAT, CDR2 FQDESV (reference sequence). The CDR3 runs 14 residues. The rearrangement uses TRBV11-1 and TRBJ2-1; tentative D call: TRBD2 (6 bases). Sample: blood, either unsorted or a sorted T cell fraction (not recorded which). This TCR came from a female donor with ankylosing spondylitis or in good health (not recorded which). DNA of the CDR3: TGTGCCAGCAGCGGGGCGGGGAATTACAATGAGCAGTTCTTC. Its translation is CASSGAGNYNEQFF.